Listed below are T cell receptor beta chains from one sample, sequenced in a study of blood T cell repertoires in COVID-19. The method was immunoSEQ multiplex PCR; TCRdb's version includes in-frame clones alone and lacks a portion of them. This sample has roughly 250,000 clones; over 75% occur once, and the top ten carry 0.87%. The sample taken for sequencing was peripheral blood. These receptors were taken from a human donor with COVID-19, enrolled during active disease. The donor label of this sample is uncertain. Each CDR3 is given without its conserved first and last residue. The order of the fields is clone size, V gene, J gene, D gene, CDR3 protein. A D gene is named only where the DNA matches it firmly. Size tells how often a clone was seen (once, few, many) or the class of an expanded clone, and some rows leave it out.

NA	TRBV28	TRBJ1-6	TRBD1	ASSLLDRGSYNSPLH
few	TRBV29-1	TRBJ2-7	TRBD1	SVVGGQGGYEQY
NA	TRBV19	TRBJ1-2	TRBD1	ASSAEGTGNYGYT
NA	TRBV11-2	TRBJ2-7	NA	ASSVSLLTGSSYEQY
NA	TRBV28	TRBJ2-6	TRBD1	ASSPPGTGLSSGANVLT
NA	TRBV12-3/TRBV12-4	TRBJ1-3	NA	ASRPGLSNTIY
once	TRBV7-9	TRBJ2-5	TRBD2	ASSLVALAGETQY
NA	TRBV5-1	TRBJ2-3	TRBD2	ASSYPGTSGDLAGTDTQY
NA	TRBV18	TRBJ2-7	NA	ASSPQAGYEQY
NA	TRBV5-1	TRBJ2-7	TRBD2	ASRVPSGPTYEQY
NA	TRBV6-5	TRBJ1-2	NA	ASSYSYRDYGYT
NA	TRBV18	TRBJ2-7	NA	ASSPGGAIQGEQY
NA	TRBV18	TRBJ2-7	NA	ASSPGGRPQEQY
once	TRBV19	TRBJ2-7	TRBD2	ASSSSGIFPYEQY
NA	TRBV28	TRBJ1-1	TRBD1	ASGTGENTEAF
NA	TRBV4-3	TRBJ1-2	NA	ASSQDRANYGYT
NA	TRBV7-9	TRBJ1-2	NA	ASSQQGNYGYT
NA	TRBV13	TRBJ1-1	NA	ASSLEGLEAF
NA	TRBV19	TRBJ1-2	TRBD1	ASSRLPGQGDYGYT
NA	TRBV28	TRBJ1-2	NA	ASSLDSFNYGYT
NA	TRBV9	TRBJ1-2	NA	ASSPRGGKGYGYT
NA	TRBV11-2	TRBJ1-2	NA	ASSLGGNLNYGYT
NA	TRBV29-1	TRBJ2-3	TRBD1	SVGDRTGYTDTQY
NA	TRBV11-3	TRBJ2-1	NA	ASSLSRSSYNEQF
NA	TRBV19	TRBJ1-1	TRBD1	ASSQHGQENTEAF
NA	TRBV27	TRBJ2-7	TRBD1	ASSLLRDRDYEQY
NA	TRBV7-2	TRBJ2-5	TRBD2	ASSTAAGDRETQY
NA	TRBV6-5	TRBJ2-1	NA	ASSYLDRRFEQF
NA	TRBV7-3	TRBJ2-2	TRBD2	ASSLGLAGASGELF
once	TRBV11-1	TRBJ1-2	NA	ASSSSRNYGYT
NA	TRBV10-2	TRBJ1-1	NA	ASSVQGRSTEAF
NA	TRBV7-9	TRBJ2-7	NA	ASSFSGFLSYEQY
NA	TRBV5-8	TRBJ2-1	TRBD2	ASSWEGRVSSNEQF
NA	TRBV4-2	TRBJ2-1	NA	ASSQDRGGEQF
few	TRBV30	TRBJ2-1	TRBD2	AWQIAGGRNEQF
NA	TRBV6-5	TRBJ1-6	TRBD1	ASRRDRVDSPLH
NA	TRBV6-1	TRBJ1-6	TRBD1	ASSEARTGKSPLH